This entry describes one TCR beta chain. Its specificity is unknown. The sample originates from a study of T cell responses to AZD1222 COVID-19 vaccine. General observations from the study: Seropositive status at baseline applied to only five or six AZD1222 recipients.

V lost 2 bases, J lost 8 bases, and 12 bases lay in between. This CDR3 comprises 13 residues. Per germline, CDR1 LNHDA and CDR2 SQIVND (reference sequence). Clones were sequenced by immunoSEQ multiplex PCR, and TCRdb holds only the in-frame ones, with some missing. The sample contains approximately 150,000 clones, about nine tenths of which appear only once. The sequencing used peripheral blood, collected on day 0 of AZD1222 vaccination. The gene calls are TRBV19 and TRBJ1-2; a weak D match, TRBD1 (5 bases). This TCR derives from an adult in good health. CDR3 region: CASSITRAWGYTF. The DNA for the CDR3 is TGTGCCAGTAGTATAACCAGGGCTTGGGGCTACACCTTC.